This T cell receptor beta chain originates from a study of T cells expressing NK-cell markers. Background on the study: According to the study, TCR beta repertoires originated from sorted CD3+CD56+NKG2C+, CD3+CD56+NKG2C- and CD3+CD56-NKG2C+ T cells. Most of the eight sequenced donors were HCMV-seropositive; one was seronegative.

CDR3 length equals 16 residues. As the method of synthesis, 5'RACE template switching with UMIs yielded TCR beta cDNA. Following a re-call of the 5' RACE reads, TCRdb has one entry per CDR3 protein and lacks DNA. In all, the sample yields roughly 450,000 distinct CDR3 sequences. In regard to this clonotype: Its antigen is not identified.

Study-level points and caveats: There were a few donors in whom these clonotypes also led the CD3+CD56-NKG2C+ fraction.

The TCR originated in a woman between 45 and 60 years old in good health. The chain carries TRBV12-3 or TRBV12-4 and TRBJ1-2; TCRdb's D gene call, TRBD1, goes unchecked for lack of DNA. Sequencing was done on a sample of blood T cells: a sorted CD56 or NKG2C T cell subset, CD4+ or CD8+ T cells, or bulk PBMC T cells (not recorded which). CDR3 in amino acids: CASSLDRSRLNYGYTF.